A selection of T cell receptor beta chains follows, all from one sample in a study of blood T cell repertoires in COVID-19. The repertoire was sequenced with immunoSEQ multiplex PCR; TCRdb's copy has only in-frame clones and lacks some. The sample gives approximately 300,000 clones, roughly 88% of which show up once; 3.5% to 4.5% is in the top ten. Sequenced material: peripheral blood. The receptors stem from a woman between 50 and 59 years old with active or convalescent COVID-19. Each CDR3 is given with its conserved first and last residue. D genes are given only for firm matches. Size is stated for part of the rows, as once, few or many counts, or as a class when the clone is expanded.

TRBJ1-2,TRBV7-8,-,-,TGTGCCAGCAGCTTCTCGGTAAACTATGGCTACACCTTC,CASSFSVNYGYTF
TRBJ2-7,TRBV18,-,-,TGTGCCAGCTCACCAAATCCCGACGGCTGGGTGCGGGAGCAGTACTTC,CASSPNPDGWVREQYF
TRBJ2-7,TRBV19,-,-,TGTGCCAGTAGTCCCGGACAGTACTACGAGCAGTACTTC,CASSPGQYYEQYF
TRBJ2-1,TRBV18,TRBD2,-,TGTGCCAGCTCGTCCGGGACTAGAGGGTCGGGTGAGCAGTTCTTC,CASSSGTRGSGEQFF
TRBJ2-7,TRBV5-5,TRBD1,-,TGTGCCAGCAGCTTGGGTCGCGGACAGGGAATCTACGAGCAGTACTTC,CASSLGRGQGIYEQYF
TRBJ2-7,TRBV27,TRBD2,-,TGTGCCAGCAGTTTATCCGCGGGAGGCTACTACGAGCAGTACTTC,CASSLSAGGYYEQYF
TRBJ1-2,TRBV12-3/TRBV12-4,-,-,TGTGCCAGCAGTTTATCCAGCTATGGCTACACCTTC,CASSLSSYGYTF
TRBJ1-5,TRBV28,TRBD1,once,TGTGCCAGCCACGGGACAGCAGATCAGCCCCAGCATTTT,CASHGTADQPQHF
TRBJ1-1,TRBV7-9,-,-,TGTGCCAGCAGCTTTCAAGGGGACACTGAAGCTTTCTTT,CASSFQGDTEAFF
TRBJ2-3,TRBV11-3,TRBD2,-,TGTGCCAGCAGCCCCTCCCAGACTAGCGGGGGGGCAGATACGCAGTATTTT,CASSPSQTSGGADTQYF
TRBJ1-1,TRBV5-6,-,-,TGTGCCAGCAGCTTGGAGCTGAACACTGAAGCTTTCTTT,CASSLELNTEAFF
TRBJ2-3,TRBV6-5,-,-,TGTGCCAGCCGGGGTCCGACAGATACGCAGTATTTT,CASRGPTDTQYF
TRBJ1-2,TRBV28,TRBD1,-,TGTGCCAGCACCTCTGGACAGGGAGCGTCCAGGGGCTACACCTTC,CASTSGQGASRGYTF
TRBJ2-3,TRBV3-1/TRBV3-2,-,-,TGTGCCAGCAGCCGGGGCGTAAGCACAGATACGCAGTATTTT,CASSRGVSTDTQYF
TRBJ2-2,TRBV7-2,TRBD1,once,TGTGCCAGCAGCTTAGCGGGACAGGGAATGGGGGAGCTGTTTTTT,CASSLAGQGMGELFF
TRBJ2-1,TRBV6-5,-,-,TGTGCCAGCAGAGGACTTCTGTACAATGAGCAGTTCTTC,CASRGLLYNEQFF
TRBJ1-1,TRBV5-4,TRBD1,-,TGTGCCAGCAGCTTGACAGGGGGCGGGAACACTGAAGCTTTCTTT,CASSLTGGGNTEAFF
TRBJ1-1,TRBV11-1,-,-,TGTGCCAGCAGCTTAGAGCAGAGGGCGGGGAACACTGAAGCTTTCTTT,CASSLEQRAGNTEAFF
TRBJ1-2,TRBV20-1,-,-,TGCAGTGCAAGTCAGACAGCCCCGGGCTATGGCTACACCTTC,CSASQTAPGYGYTF
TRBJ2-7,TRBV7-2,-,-,TGTGCCAGCAGCTCCGACCGCATTGGACTACACGAGCAGTACTTC,CASSSDRIGLHEQYF
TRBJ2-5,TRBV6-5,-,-,TGTGCCAGCAGCCTCGGCCGATCCCTCGGGGGGACCCAGTACTTC,CASSLGRSLGGTQYF
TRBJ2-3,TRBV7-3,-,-,TGTGCCAGCAGCCCCGGAGCCTTCACAGATACGCAGTATTTT,CASSPGAFTDTQYF
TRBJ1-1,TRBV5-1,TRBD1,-,TGCGCCAGCAGCTTTACAGGGGGCACTGAAGCTTTCTTT,CASSFTGGTEAFF
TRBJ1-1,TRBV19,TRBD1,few,TGTGCCAGTAGTGGAACCTTGACAGGGTGGGACACTGAAGCTTTCTTT,CASSGTLTGWDTEAFF
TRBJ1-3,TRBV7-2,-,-,TGTGCCAGCAGGACAACAGTGAGCTCTGGAAACACCATATATTTT,CASRTTVSSGNTIYF
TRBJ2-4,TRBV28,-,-,TGTGCCAGCAGTTTAAGTCCAACTCGAAACATTCAGTACTTC,CASSLSPTRNIQYF
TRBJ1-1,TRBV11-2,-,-,TGTGCCAGCAGCTTAGCTGGCGGCTTTGAAGCTTTCTTT,CASSLAGGFEAFF
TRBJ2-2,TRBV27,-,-,TGTGCCAGCAGTTTCAGGGGGGACACCGGGGAGCTGTTTTTT,CASSFRGDTGELFF
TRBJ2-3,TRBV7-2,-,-,TGTGCCAGCAGCTTAAGGCAGGGGTCGGATACGCAGTATTTT,CASSLRQGSDTQYF
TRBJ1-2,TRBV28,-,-,TGTGCCAGCAGTTTATCCGGAGACAACTATGGCTACACCTTC,CASSLSGDNYGYTF
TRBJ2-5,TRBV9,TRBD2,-,TGTGCCAGCAGCGTCAGAAGCGGGGATCAAGAGACCCAGTACTTC,CASSVRSGDQETQYF
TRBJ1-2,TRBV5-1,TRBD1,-,TGCGCCAGCAGCCCGGGGACAGGGGGCCTTTTTAACTATGGCTACACCTTC,CASSPGTGGLFNYGYTF
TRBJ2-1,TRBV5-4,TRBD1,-,TGTGCCAGCAGCGTGACAGGGGAGGTGGGGAATGAGCAGTTCTTC,CASSVTGEVGNEQFF
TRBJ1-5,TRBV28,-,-,TGTGCCGGGAGGGGTAGCAATCAGCCCCAGCATTTT,CAGRGSNQPQHF
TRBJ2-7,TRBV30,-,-,TGTGCCTGGAGTGTCTCGCTAGCGTACGAGCAGTACTTC,CAWSVSLAYEQYF
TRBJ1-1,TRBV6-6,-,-,TGTGCCAGCAGTTCTACTGCAGCTTTCTTT,CASSSTAAFF
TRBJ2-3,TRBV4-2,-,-,TGTGCCAGCAGCGTTTCTACAGGGAGCAATACGCAGTATTTT,CASSVSTGSNTQYF
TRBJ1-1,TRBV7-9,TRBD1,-,TGTGCCAGCAGCACAGGGACAGCTGAAGCTTTCTTT,CASSTGTAEAFF
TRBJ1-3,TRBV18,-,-,TGTGCCAGCTCACCACTAACAGGGCTTGGAAACACCATATATTTT,CASSPLTGLGNTIYF
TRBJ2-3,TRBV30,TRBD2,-,TGTGCCTGGAGTGTAATGCGGGGGGGTCACCCTAGCACAGATACGCAGTATTTT,CAWSVMRGGHPSTDTQYF
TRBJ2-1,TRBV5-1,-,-,TGCGCCAGCAGCCATAGTGATGAGCAGTTCTTC,CASSHSDEQFF
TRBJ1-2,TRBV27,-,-,TGTGCCAGCAGTCCCCCGGGACAAATCTATGGCTACACCTTC,CASSPPGQIYGYTF
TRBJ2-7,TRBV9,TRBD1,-,TGTGCCAGCAGCGTAACGACAGGGGCATCCTACGAGCAGTACTTC,CASSVTTGASYEQYF
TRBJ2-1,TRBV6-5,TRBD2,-,TGTGCCAGCATAATAGCGGGTAGTATGAATGAGCAGTTCTTC,CASIIAGSMNEQFF
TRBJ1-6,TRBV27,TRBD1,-,TGTGCCAGCAGTTTAGACAGGGGAATTCTTCCCCTCCACTTT,CASSLDRGILPLHF
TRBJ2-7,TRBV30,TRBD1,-,TGTGCCTGGAGTGTATGGACAGGGGACGAGCAGTACTTC,CAWSVWTGDEQYF
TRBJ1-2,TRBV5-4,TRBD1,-,TGTGCCAGCAGCTCTGACGCGGGACAGGGGGCCGGTGGCTATGGCTACACCTTC,CASSSDAGQGAGGYGYTF
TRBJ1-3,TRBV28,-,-,TGTGCCAGCACAGCGAGGGCTTCTGGAAACACCATATATTTT,CASTARASGNTIYF
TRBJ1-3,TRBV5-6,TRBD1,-,TGTGCCAGCAGCTTGGGGACAGGGGGCGGTGGAAACACCATATATTTT,CASSLGTGGGGNTIYF
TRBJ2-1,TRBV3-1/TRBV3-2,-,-,TGTGCCAGCAGCCGGACTACAGACAATGAGCAGTTCTTC,CASSRTTDNEQFF
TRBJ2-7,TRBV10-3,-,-,TGTGCCATCAGTGAGTCAGGCGGAACCTACGAGCAGTACTTC,CAISESGGTYEQYF
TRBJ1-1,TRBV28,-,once,TGTGCCAGCTACACACTGAACACTGAAGCTTTCTTT,CASYTLNTEAFF